Listed below are T cell receptor beta chains from one sample, sequenced in a study of blood T cell repertoires in COVID-19. The assay was immunoSEQ multiplex PCR, and TCRdb's table has in-frame clones only and misses some. Of around 150,000 clones in the sample, approximately 80% were seen once. Source material: peripheral blood. The receptor source for this set is a man aged 70 or older with acute or convalescent COVID-19. Both conserved end residues are trimmed from each CDR3. The order of the fields is J gene, V gene, CDR3 protein.

j_call: TRBJ2-7
v_call: TRBV28
cdr3_aa: ATLNGLAGGTISYEQY

j_call: TRBJ2-5
v_call: TRBV6-5
cdr3_aa: ASSSGGRETQY

j_call: TRBJ2-5
v_call: TRBV11-3
cdr3_aa: ASSVSRDSRTQY

j_call: TRBJ1-3
v_call: TRBV9
cdr3_aa: ASSVFGTQADTIY

j_call: TRBJ2-5
v_call: TRBV7-9
cdr3_aa: ASSFGLQETQY

j_call: TRBJ2-7
v_call: TRBV24-1
cdr3_aa: ATSDLHAALLDEQY

j_call: TRBJ2-7
v_call: TRBV29-1
cdr3_aa: SVGRQGSSYEQY

j_call: TRBJ1-6
v_call: TRBV6-1
cdr3_aa: ASSVFQSGENNSPLH

j_call: TRBJ2-2
v_call: TRBV28
cdr3_aa: ASSLGTTNTGELF

j_call: TRBJ1-1
v_call: TRBV6-1
cdr3_aa: ASSGRDRDTEAF

j_call: TRBJ2-5
v_call: TRBV7-9
cdr3_aa: ASSYRGQETQY

j_call: TRBJ1-5
v_call: TRBV5-1
cdr3_aa: ASSLGSGGTPGPQH

j_call: TRBJ2-7
v_call: TRBV6-5
cdr3_aa: ASRTGIGYEQY

j_call: TRBJ2-3
v_call: TRBV7-8
cdr3_aa: ASSSDPTTGTQY

j_call: TRBJ1-6
v_call: TRBV7-9
cdr3_aa: ASSFGQGISPLH

j_call: TRBJ1-5
v_call: TRBV27
cdr3_aa: ASSSAQGLSNQPQH

j_call: TRBJ1-4
v_call: TRBV28
cdr3_aa: ASSLTTANEKLF

j_call: TRBJ2-2
v_call: TRBV19
cdr3_aa: ASRPDRDLNTGELF

j_call: TRBJ2-3
v_call: TRBV6-5
cdr3_aa: ASSYQRVDTQY

j_call: TRBJ2-7
v_call: TRBV23-1
cdr3_aa: ASNRGGVPLGVQQY

j_call: TRBJ2-5
v_call: TRBV6-1
cdr3_aa: ASSGPGQAFRETQY

j_call: TRBJ1-1
v_call: TRBV7-2
cdr3_aa: ASSLGGTGTTEAF

j_call: TRBJ1-5
v_call: TRBV9
cdr3_aa: ASSVGGEQPQH

j_call: TRBJ2-6
v_call: TRBV3-1/TRBV3-2
cdr3_aa: ASRLDSSGANVLT

j_call: TRBJ1-1
v_call: TRBV2
cdr3_aa: ASSAARGYGTEAF

j_call: TRBJ2-2
v_call: TRBV28
cdr3_aa: ASSPELLNTGELF

j_call: TRBJ2-3
v_call: TRBV7-6
cdr3_aa: ASSAQVRNTQY

j_call: TRBJ2-3
v_call: TRBV6-4
cdr3_aa: ASSDVDPGTDTQY

j_call: TRBJ1-5
v_call: TRBV19
cdr3_aa: AGARADRGYECQPQH

j_call: TRBJ2-3
v_call: TRBV19
cdr3_aa: ASSRQGIGVDTQY

j_call: TRBJ2-5
v_call: TRBV9
cdr3_aa: ASSVSAGTQETQY

j_call: TRBJ2-7
v_call: TRBV4-1
cdr3_aa: ASSQDMGIGTVTYEQY

j_call: TRBJ2-1
v_call: TRBV7-8
cdr3_aa: ASSFSGSANNEQF

j_call: TRBJ1-1
v_call: TRBV9
cdr3_aa: ATSRASQGVNTEAF

j_call: TRBJ1-4
v_call: TRBV30
cdr3_aa: AWSVRSGHNRAEKLF

j_call: TRBJ1-4
v_call: TRBV15
cdr3_aa: ATSWAGNEKLF

j_call: TRBJ2-7
v_call: TRBV28
cdr3_aa: ASRETGQGSTEQY

j_call: TRBJ1-4
v_call: TRBV6-5
cdr3_aa: ASSYIRGADEKLF

j_call: TRBJ1-3
v_call: TRBV2
cdr3_aa: ASSEGGSRNTIY

j_call: TRBJ1-2
v_call: TRBV5-1
cdr3_aa: ASSLDSGQGARGYT

j_call: TRBJ2-3
v_call: TRBV5-5
cdr3_aa: ASSLLGAPSTDTQY

j_call: TRBJ1-4
v_call: TRBV12-3/TRBV12-4
cdr3_aa: ASLRDRGKMF

j_call: TRBJ1-4
v_call: TRBV7-6
cdr3_aa: ASSLRTGMSEKLF

j_call: TRBJ2-7
v_call: TRBV7-2
cdr3_aa: ASSRSRTSLKGDEQY

j_call: TRBJ2-3
v_call: TRBV19
cdr3_aa: ASSIDVDTQY

j_call: TRBJ1-2
v_call: TRBV10-2
cdr3_aa: ASSESGTDSPYT

j_call: TRBJ2-7
v_call: TRBV19
cdr3_aa: ASRRQGASGEQY

j_call: TRBJ1-2
v_call: TRBV28
cdr3_aa: ASRGGQFVDGYT

j_call: TRBJ1-2
v_call: TRBV24-1
cdr3_aa: ATSDGTANYGYT

j_call: TRBJ1-1
v_call: TRBV7-9
cdr3_aa: ASSPAGQGAVTEAF